A single sample is the source of the 15 T cell receptor beta chains below, sequenced in a study of tumor-infiltrating lymphocytes in primary liver carcinoma. They got blood RNA out of unsorted whole blood and also pulled out germline DNA. A primer in the constant region served to generate TCR beta cDNA from roughly 550 ng of total RNA. What produced the TCR beta libraries was three nested multiplex PCR rounds using slightly modified ARM-PCR. Both of the initial two PCR rounds ran for about 11 cycles and employed TRBV1-TRBV30 forward primers alongside a C-beta reverse primer. Via MiXCR, TCRdb re-called the multiplex PCR reads, giving one row per CDR3 protein. The sample lists approximately 330,000 distinct CDR3 sequences, less than 70% seen once, with under 8% in the top ten. Sequenced input: peripheral blood. The receptors here all came from a man aged 35-49 years with primary liver carcinoma and hepatitis B virus infection.

Comments on this clonotype: At one of its ends the junction is not consistent with the germline gene, which may arise from a read error. The chain combines TRBV4-2 with TRBJ1-6, with no clear D. The CDR3 is 15 amino acids. Per the germline V gene, CDR1 is LGHNA and CDR2 is YNFKEQ. In DNA, the CDR3 is TGTGCCAGCAGCCAAGCACGGGGTGGCAATTCACTCCTCCACTTT. Translated, it gives CASSQARGGNSLLHF.

This clonotype was counted at least ten times. The rearrangement links TRBV29-1 to TRBJ2-7; 10 bases line up with TRBD1. J was trimmed by 3 bases and V by 7 bases; bases with no gene match: 6. This CDR3 spans 13 amino acids. CDR1 SQVTM and CDR2 ANQGSEA come from the germline V gene. The CDR3 region is CSARQGAGYEQYF. The CDR3 DNA sequence: TGCAGCGCACGACAGGGGGCGGGCTACGAGCAGTACTTC.

There are many counts of this clonotype. This sequence joins TRBV6-1 and TRBJ1-2; no reliable D call. CDR1 and CDR2 from the germline V gene are MNHNS and SASEGT. Trimming removed 6 bases at V and 5 bases at J, with 10 bases between. The CDR3 is made up of 12 amino acids. The DNA for the CDR3 is TGTGCCAGCAGCCCGACGGGGTATGGCTACACCTTC. This translates into CASSPTGYGYTF.

On this clonotype: At one of its ends the junction is not consistent with the germline gene, which may arise from a read error. This rearrangement joins TRBV4-2 to TRBJ2-7, with 9 positions matching TRBD2. Germline-derived CDR1 and CDR2 are LGHNA and YNFKEQ. The length of the CDR3 is 17 residues. The CDR3 is CASSQRQTREGPHEQYF. The CDR3 DNA sequence: TGTGCCAGTAGCCAAAGGCAAACGCGGGAGGGCCCACACGAGCAGTACTTC.

With respect to this clonotype: A junction end diverges from the germline sequence, so it may reflect a read error. The genes are TRBV4-1 and TRBJ2-1; the D call may be TRBD1 or TRBD2 (5 bases each). Germline lookup yields CDR1 MGHRA and CDR2 YSYEKL. The CDR3 loop spans 13 amino acids. DNA of the CDR3: TGCGCCAGCAGCTCGACAGACTACAATAAGCAGTTCTTC. It translates to CASSSTDYNKQFF.

This sequence joins TRBV11-2 and TRBJ2-1, with no clear D. Trimming pared 5 bases from V and 15 bases from J, leaving 29 bases between. Looked up from germline, CDR1 is SGHAT and CDR2 is FQNNGV. The CDR3 is 16 residues long. CDR3 sequence (DNA): TGTGCCAGCAGCCTCTTGTGGAGAGCTTCCTACAATGAGAGGTTCTTC. Protein product: CASSLLWRASYNERFF.

Points on this clonotype: Given a much more abundant clone one base away, this may be a read error. V gene TRBV5-5 combines with J gene TRBJ2-7; D might be TRBD2 (6 bases). Germline CDR1 reads SGHKS; CDR2 reads YYEKEE (reference sequence). Trimming pared 2 bases from V and 6 bases from J, leaving 15 bases between. The CDR3 is made up of 14 amino acids. The CDR3 is CASSFLTGEGEQYF. The CDR3 nucleotides are TGTGCCAGCAGCTTTCTAACGGGAGAGGGCGAGCAGTACTTC.

This clonotype was seen a few times. Since a much larger clone is just one base distant, this may be a read error. The chain joins TRBV6-5 to TRBJ1-6, with D possibly matching TRBD1 (5 bases). The CDR3 has 15 amino acids. V was cut by 5 bases and J by 11 bases, with 19 bases left in between. Germline V CDR1 and CDR2: MNHEY, SVGAGI. The CDR3 DNA reads TGTGCCAGCAGTGACCGGGGCATACCGAGTCCACCCCTCCACTTT. The encoded protein is CASSDRGIPSPPLHF.

At least ten counts were recorded for this clonotype. The chain links TRBV5-6 to TRBJ2-1, with 7 nucleotides matching TRBD2. The CDR3 loop spans 14 amino acids. Germline V gene sequence: CDR1 SGHDT, CDR2 YYEEEE. With V trimmed by 4 bases and J by 7 bases, 8 bases remained unmatched. The chain's CDR3 is CASSLLGRENEQFF. CDR3 DNA sequence: TGTGCCAGCAGCCTGCTGGGGCGGGAGAATGAGCAGTTCTTC.

There are a few counts of this clonotype. The chain uses TRBV11-2 and TRBJ1-5; D unclear. The CDR3 length is 16 residues. The germline CDR1 and CDR2 sequences are SGHAT and FQNNGV. V dropped 1 base and J dropped 6 bases, with 16 bases sitting between them. In DNA form, the CDR3 reads TGTGCCAGCAGCTTAGGAGACACGGGTTGGGCTCAGCCCCAGCATTTT. Its protein is CASSLGDTGWAQPQHF. The whole variable domain, filled in from reference TRBV11-2 and TRBJ1-5, reads EAGVAQSPRYKIIEKRQSVAFWCNPISGHATLYWYQQILGQGPKLLIQFQNNGVVDDSQLPKDRFSAERLKGVDSTLKIQPAKLEDSAVYLCASSLGDTGWAQPQHFGDGTRLSIL.

The chain has TRBV11-2 and TRBJ2-2; TRBD2 matches at 7 bases. Germline CDR1 and CDR2: SGHAT and FQNNGV. The length of the CDR3 is 16 residues. The CDR3, as DNA: TGTGTCGGCAGCTATCGGAGACTAGCTACCACCGGGGAGCTGTTTTTT. Protein sequence: CVGSYRRLATTGELFF.

A remark on this clonotype: At one end the junction does not follow the germline gene, possibly because of a read error. V usage is TRBV11-2 and J usage is TRBJ2-5; TRBD1 agrees at 9 bases. This CDR3 is 14 amino acids long. From germline, CDR1 is SGHAT and CDR2 FQNNGV. The CDR3 DNA follows: TGTGCTAGCAGCGAAGGACAGGGGTCGGAGACCCAGTACTTC. Protein product: CASSEGQGSETQYF.

Concerning this clonotype itself: A much larger clone differs by one base, so this may be a read error. The CDR3 coding sequence is TGCGCCAGCAGGAGGGGGAACTCCTACGAGCAGTACTTC. Protein product: CASRRGNSYEQYF. The chain employs TRBV10-2 and TRBJ2-7; D is perhaps TRBD1 (6 bases). The CDR3 sequence is 13 residues long. Germline loops: CDR1 WSHSY, CDR2 SAAADI. Trimming pared 6 bases from V and 0 bases from J, leaving 9 bases between.

This clonotype was seen only a few times. The J gene is TRBJ2-7, the V gene TRBV6-1; TRBD1 agrees at 10 bases. Germline CDR1 reads MNHNS; CDR2 reads SASEGT. The CDR3 sequence is 15 residues long. V lost 7 bases, J lost 0 bases, and 6 bases stayed unmatched. CDR3 sequence reads: CASTLRTGGSYEQYF. CDR3 in DNA: TGTGCCAGCACCTTAAGGACAGGGGGCTCCTACGAGCAGTACTTC.

Note on this clonotype: With a much larger clone just one base away, this may be a read error. The rearrangement uses TRBV10-3 and TRBJ1-1; no clear D gene. Per the germline V gene, CDR1 is ENHRY and CDR2 is SYGVKD. There are 15 residues in the CDR3. CDR3 DNA sequence: TGTACCATCAGTGATACCCGGGTAGGGAACACTGAAGCTTTCTTT. Protein: CTISDTRVGNTEAFF.